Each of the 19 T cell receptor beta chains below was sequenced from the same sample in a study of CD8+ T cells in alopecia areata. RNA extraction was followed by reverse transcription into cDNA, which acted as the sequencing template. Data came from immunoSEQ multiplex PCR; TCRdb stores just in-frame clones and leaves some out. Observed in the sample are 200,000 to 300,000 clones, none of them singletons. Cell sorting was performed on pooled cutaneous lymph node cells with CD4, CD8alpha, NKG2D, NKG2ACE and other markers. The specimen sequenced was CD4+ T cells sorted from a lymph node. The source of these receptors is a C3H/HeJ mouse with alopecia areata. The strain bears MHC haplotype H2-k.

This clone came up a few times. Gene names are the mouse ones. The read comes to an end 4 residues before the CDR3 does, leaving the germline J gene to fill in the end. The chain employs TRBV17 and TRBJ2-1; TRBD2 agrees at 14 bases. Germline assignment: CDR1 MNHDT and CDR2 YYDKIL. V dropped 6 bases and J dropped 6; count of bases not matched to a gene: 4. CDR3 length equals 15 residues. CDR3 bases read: TGTGCTAGCAGGGGACTGGGGGGGCCCTTTGCT. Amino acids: CASRGLGGPFA. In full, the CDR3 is CASRGLGGPFAEQFF.

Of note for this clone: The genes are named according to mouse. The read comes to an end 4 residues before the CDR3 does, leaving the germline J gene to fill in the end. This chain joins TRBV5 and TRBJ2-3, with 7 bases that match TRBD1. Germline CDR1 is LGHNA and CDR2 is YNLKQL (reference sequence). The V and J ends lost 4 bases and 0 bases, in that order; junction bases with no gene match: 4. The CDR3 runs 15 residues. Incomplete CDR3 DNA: TGTGCCAGCAGCCCCCAGACAGGGAGTGCAGAA. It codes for CASSPQTGSAE. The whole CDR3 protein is CASSPQTGSAETLYF.

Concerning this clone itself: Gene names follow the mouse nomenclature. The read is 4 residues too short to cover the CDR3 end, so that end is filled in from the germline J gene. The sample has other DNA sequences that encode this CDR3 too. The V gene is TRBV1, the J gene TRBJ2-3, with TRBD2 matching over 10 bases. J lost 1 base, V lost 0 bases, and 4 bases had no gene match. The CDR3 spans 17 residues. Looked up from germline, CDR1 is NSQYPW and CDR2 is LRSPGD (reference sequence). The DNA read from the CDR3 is TGCACCTGCAGTGCAGATCTGGGGGGGCGGGGTGCAGAA. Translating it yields CTCSADLGGRGAE. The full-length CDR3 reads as CTCSADLGGRGAETLYF.

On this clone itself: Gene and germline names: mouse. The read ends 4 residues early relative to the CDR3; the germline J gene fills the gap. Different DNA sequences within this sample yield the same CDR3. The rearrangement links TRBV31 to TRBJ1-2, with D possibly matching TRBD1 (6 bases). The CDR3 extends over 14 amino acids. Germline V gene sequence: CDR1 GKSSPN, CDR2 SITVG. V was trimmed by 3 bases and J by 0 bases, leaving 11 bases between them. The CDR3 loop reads CAWSPGQTNSDYTF. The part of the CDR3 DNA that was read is TGTGCCTGGAGCCCGGGACAAACAAACTCC.

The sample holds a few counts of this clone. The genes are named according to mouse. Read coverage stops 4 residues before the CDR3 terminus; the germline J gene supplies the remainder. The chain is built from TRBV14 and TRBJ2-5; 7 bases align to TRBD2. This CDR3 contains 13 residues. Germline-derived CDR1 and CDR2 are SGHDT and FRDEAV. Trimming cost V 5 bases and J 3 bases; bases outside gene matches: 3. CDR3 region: CASSGWGQDTQYF. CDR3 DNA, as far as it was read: TGTGCCAGCAGCGGCTGGGGGCAAGAC. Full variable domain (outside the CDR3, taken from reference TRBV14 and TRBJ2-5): EAGVTQSPRYAVLQEGQAVSFWCDPISGHDTLYWYQQPRDQGPQLLVYFRDEAVIDNSQLPSDRFSAVRPKGTNSTLKIQSAKQGDTATYLCASSGWGQDTQYFGPGTRLLVL.

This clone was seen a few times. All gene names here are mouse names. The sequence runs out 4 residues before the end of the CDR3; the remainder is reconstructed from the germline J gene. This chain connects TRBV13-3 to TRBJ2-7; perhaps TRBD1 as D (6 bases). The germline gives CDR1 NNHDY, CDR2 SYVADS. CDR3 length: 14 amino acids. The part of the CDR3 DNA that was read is TGTGCCAGCAGTGATGGGGCAGGGGACGAT. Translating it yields CASSDGAGDD. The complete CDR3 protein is CASSDGAGDDEQYF.

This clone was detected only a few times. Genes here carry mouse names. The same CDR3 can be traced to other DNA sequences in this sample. CDR3 sequence reads: CASSEDSANTGQLYF. The CDR3 bases that were read are TGTGCCAGCAGTGAAGACAGCGCAAACACCGGG. The rearrangement joins TRBV13-1 to TRBJ2-2; D is possibly TRBD1 (5 bases). The read stops 4 residues short of the end of the CDR3; the missing end is completed from the germline J gene. This CDR3 spans 15 amino acids. Trimming took 2 bases from V and 0 from J, leaving 8 bases between them. Germline lookup yields CDR1 NSHNY and CDR2 SYGAGN.

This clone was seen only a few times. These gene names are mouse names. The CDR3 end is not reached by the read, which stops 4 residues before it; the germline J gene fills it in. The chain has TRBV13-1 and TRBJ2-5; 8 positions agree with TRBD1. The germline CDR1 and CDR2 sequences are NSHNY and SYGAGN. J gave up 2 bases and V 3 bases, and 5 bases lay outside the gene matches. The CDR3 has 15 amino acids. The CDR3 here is CASSGPGGGQDTQYF. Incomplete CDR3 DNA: TGTGCCAGCAGTGGCCCAGGGGGCGGCCAAGAC.

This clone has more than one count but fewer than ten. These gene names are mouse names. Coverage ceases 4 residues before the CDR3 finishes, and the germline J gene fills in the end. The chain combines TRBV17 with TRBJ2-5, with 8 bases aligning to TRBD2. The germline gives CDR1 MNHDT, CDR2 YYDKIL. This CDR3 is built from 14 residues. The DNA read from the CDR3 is TGTGCTAGCAGTAGAAGGGGGGGCGACGAC. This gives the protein CASSRRGGDD. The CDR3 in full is CASSRRGGDDTQYF. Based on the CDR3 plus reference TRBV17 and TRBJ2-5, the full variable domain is DTTVKQNPRYKLARVGKPVNLICSQTMNHDTMYWYQKKPNQAPKLLLFYYDKILNREADTFEKFQSSRPNNSFCSLYIGSAGLEYSAMYLCASSRRGGDDTQYFGPGTRLLVL.

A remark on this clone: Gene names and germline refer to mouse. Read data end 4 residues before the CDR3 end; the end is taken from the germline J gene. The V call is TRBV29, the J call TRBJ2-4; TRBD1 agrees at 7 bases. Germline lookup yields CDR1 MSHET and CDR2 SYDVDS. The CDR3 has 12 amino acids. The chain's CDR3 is CAYRGGGNTLYF. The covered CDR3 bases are TGTGCTTACAGGGGAGGGGGAAAC.

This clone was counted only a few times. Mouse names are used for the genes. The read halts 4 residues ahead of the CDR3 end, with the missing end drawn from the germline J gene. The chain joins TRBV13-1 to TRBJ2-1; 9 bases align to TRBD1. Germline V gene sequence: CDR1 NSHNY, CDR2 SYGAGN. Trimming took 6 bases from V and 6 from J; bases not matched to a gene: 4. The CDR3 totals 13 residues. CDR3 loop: CASMHRGLAEQFF. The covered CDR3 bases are TGTGCCAGCATGCACAGGGGGCTTGCT.

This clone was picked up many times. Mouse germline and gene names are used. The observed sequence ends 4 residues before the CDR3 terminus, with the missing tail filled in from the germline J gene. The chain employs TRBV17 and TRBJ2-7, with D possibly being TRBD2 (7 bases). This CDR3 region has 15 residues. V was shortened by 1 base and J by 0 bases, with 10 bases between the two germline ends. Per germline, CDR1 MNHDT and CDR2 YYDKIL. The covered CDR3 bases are TGTGCTAGCAGTAGAGGGGGGGCGAGCTCCTAT. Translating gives CASSRGGASSY. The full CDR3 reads CASSRGGASSYEQYF. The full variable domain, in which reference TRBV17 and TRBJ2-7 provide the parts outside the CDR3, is DTTVKQNPRYKLARVGKPVNLICSQTMNHDTMYWYQKKPNQAPKLLLFYYDKILNREADTFEKFQSSRPNNSFCSLYIGSAGLEYSAMYLCASSRGGASSYEQYFGPGTRLTVL.

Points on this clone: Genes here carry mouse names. CDR3 in amino acids: CASRDRGRAAEQFF. Partial CDR3 DNA: TGTGCTAGCAGAGACAGGGGGCGCGCTGCT. V and J are TRBV17 and TRBJ2-1; 10 nucleotides agree with TRBD1. The CDR3 end lies 4 residues beyond the end of the read and is filled in from the germline J gene. Trimming at V came to 6 bases and at J to 6 bases, leaving 5 bases not matched to a gene. The CDR3 has 14 amino acids. Germline V gives CDR1 MNHDT, CDR2 YYDKIL.

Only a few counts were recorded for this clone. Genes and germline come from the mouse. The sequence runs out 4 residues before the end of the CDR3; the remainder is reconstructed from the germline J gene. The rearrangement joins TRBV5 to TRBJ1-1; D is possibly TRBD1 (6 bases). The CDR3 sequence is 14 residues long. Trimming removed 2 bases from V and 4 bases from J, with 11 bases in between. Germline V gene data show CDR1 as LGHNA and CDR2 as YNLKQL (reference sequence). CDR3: CASSQQGIGTEVFF. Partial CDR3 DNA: TGTGCCAGCAGCCAACAGGGGATTGGCACA.

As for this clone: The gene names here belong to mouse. The CDR3 spells CASSRTGKDTQYF. The sequenced part of the CDR3 DNA is TGTGCTAGCAGTCGGACAGGGAAAGAC. V and J are TRBV29 and TRBJ2-5; 8 bases agree with TRBD1. The read ends 4 residues shy of where the CDR3 ends; the end is completed using the germline J gene. The CDR3 extends over 13 amino acids. CDR1 is MSHET and CDR2 is SYDVDS in the germline V gene.

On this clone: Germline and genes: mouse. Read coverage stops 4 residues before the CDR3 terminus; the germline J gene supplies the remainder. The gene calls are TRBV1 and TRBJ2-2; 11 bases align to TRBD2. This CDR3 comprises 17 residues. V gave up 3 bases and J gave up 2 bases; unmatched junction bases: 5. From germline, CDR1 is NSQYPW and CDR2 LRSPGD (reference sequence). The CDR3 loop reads CTCSAPDWGGNTGQLYF. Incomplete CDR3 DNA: TGCACCTGCAGTGCCCCCGACTGGGGGGGGAACACCGGG.

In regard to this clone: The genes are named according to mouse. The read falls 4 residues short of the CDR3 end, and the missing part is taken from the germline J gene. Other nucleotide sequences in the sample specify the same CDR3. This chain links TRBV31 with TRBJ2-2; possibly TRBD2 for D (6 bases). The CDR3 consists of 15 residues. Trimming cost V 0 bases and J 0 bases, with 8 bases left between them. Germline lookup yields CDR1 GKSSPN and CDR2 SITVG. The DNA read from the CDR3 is TGTGCCTGGAGTCTCTGGGGAGCAAACACCGGG. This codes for CAWSLWGANTG. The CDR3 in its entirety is CAWSLWGANTGQLYF.

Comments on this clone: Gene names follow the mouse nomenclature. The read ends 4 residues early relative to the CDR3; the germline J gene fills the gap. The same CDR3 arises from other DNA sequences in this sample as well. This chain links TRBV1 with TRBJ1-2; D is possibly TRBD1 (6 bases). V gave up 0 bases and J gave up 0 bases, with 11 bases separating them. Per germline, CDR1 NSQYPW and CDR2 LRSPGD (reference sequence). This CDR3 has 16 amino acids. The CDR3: CTCSADTGQPNSDYTF. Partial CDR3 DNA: TGCACCTGCAGTGCAGATACGGGACAACCAAACTCC.

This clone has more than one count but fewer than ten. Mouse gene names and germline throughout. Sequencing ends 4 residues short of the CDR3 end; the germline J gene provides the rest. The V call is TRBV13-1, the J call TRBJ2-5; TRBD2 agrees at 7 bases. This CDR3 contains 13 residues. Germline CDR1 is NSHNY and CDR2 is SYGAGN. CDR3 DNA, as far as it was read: TGTGCCAGCAGTGTTCGGACTGGAGAC. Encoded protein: CASSVRTGD. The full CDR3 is CASSVRTGDTQYF.